The next 10 T cell receptor beta chains were all read from a single sample in a study of cytomegalovirus exposure and HLA in healthy donors. Libraries were prepared by immunoSEQ multiplex PCR; TCRdb keeps only in-frame clonotypes and omits some of them. Counted here are about 98,000 clones, roughly 85% occurring once; the ten biggest clones make up roughly 3.9%. The specimen was PBMCs. The receptors come from a woman between 25 and 40 years old in good health and CMV-seronegative.

This clone was observed once. The CDR3 coding sequence is TGCGCCAGCAGCGAGACAGGGGGCACAGATACGCAGTATTTT. This encodes CASSETGGTDTQYF. The gene calls are TRBV5-1 and TRBJ2-3; 8 bases are shared with TRBD1. CDR3 size: 14 residues. From germline, CDR1 is SGHRS and CDR2 YFSETQ. V was pared by 4 bases and J by 1 base, with 2 bases of the junction left unmatched.

In the case of this clone: At one end, the junction sequence differs from germline, possibly due to a read error. The chain recombines TRBV28 with TRBJ1-3; possibly TRBD1 for D (6 bases). Germline-derived CDR1 and CDR2 are MDHEN and SYDVKM. This CDR3 contains 15 residues. The CDR3 is CASSLDRIAGNTIYF. In nucleotides, the CDR3 is TGTGCCAGCAGTCTCGACAGGATAGCTGGGAACACCATATATTTT.

This sequence joins TRBV7-2 and TRBJ2-3, with D unclear. The CDR3 is 15 residues long. V lost 0 bases to trimming and J lost 3 bases, with 10 bases between them. In germline, CDR1 is SGHTA, CDR2 FQGNSA. CDR3 residues: CASSLAMLVTDTQYF. The CDR3, as DNA: TGTGCCAGCAGCTTAGCGATGCTAGTAACAGATACGCAGTATTTT.

The V call is TRBV7-3, the J call TRBJ2-1; the match to TRBD1 covers 8 bases. The CDR3 is 16 amino acids. CDR1 SGHTA and CDR2 FQGTGA come from the germline V gene. V shed 1 base and J 5 bases; nucleotides not matched to a gene: 7. The CDR3 loop reads CASSLISGQENNEQFF. The CDR3 bases are TGTGCCAGCAGCTTAATCTCGGGACAGGAAAACAATGAGCAGTTCTTC.

This clone was recorded only once. The chain has TRBV27 and TRBJ2-7; TRBD1 might be the D (5 bases). The V and J ends lost 4 bases and 2 bases respectively, with 12 bases between them. Germline CDR1 MNHEY, CDR2 SMNVEV (reference sequence). This CDR3 has 14 amino acids. The CDR3 protein is CASSSRLGAYEQYF. The CDR3 bases are TGTGCCAGCAGTTCCAGGCTAGGGGCCTACGAGCAGTACTTC.

The chain is built from TRBV5-6 and TRBJ2-3; D may be TRBD2 (7 bases). V lost 2 bases and J lost 0, with 13 bases in between. The CDR3 consists of 16 residues. CDR1 and CDR2 (germline): SGHDT, YYEEEE. The CDR3 DNA reads as TGTGCCAGCAGCTTCACTCGGGGGGCTAGCACAGATACGCAGTATTTT. Amino acids: CASSFTRGASTDTQYF. Full variable domain (rest looked up from reference TRBV5-6 and TRBJ2-3): DAGVTQSPTHLIKTRGQQVTLRCSPKSGHDTVSWYQQALGQGPQFIFQYYEEEERQRGNFPDRFSGHQFPNYSSELNVNALLLGDSALYLCASSFTRGASTDTQYFGPGTRLTVL.

In this sample, this clone turned up a few times. The chain links TRBV6-5 to TRBJ2-5; D ambiguous. The V gene lost 5 bases and the J gene lost 4 bases, with 8 bases spanning the gap. CDR3 size: 12 residues. Looked up from germline, CDR1 is MNHEY and CDR2 is SVGAGI. CDR3 residues: CASSPPGETQYF. The CDR3, as DNA: TGTGCCAGCAGTCCCCCGGGAGAGACCCAGTACTTC.

This clone was counted between two and nine times. The chain combines TRBV5-1 with TRBJ2-1, with 13 bases aligning to TRBD2. The V gene's germline CDR1 is SGHRS and CDR2 YFSETQ. The CDR3 consists of 17 residues. The junction had 11 bases not matched to a gene; V was cut back by 4 bases and J by 7 bases. The CDR3 region is CASSATSGRLITNEQFF. The CDR3 coding sequence is TGCGCCAGCAGCGCGACTAGCGGGAGGCTAATTACGAATGAGCAGTTCTTC.

In this sample, this clone turned up a few times. The chain recombines TRBV6-5 with TRBJ1-4; 8 nucleotides agree with TRBD1. The CDR3 is made up of 14 amino acids. V trimming: 6 bases; J trimming: 8 bases; junction bases outside the gene matches: 8. Germline V CDR1 and CDR2: MNHEY, SVGAGI. CDR3 nucleotide sequence: TGTGCCAGCAGACTGACAGGGGCGGGCGAAAAACTGTTTTTT. It codes for CASRLTGAGEKLFF.

The rearrangement uses TRBV28 and TRBJ1-5, with D tentatively TRBD1 (5 bases). The V gene's germline CDR1 is MDHEN and CDR2 SYDVKM. Between the trimmed V and J ends, which lost 10 bases and 7 bases, there was a span of 20 bases. CDR3 length equals 14 residues. CDR3 DNA: TGTGCCACCTTACAGTTGGGGGGGGTCCAGCCCCAGCATTTT. Encoded protein: CATLQLGGVQPQHF.